This record covers a single T cell receptor beta chain. This entry is derived from a study of shared clonotypes between healthy human individuals. The V gene lost 1 base and the J gene lost 2 bases, with 9 bases spanning the gap. The CDR3 has 15 amino acids. The V gene's germline CDR1 is MNHNS and CDR2 SASEGT. Assay: immunoSEQ multiplex PCR; the TCRdb copy retains only in-frame clones and omits some. The repertoire has roughly 2.5 million clones, approximately 94% of them found once; the top ten carry over 0.12%. The clonotype was recovered from a man younger than 30 in good health. Sequenced input: naive CD4+ T cells sorted from blood. Subset given: CD45RA+ positively selected. The chain carries TRBV6-1 and TRBJ1-5; D not resolved. Written as DNA, the CDR3 is TGTGCCAGCAGTGAAGTTAAGGGTGGCAATCAGCCCCAGCATTTT. Protein product: CASSEVKGGNQPQHF.